A selection of T cell receptor beta chains follows, all from one sample in a study of shared clonotypes between healthy human individuals. TCRdb keeps only in-frame clones here, not all; method: immunoSEQ multiplex PCR. The table lists millions of clones, roughly 94% of them singletons. Material: naive CD4+ T cells sorted from blood. These receptors came from a man between 18 and 29 years old in good health. CDR3s include the opening cysteine and the closing phenylalanine or tryptophan. The D gene is left open where the match is weak. Clone size is not always given. Where it is, it says once, few, many or a class for expanded clones.

D gene: TRBD1; V gene: TRBV4-1; J gene: TRBJ2-7; clone size: NA; CDR3 DNA: TGCGCCAGCAGCCAGCCCGGACAGGGGTACGAGCAGTACTTC; CDR3 protein: CASSQPGQGYEQYF
D gene: TRBD1; V gene: TRBV6-6; J gene: TRBJ2-7; clone size: NA; CDR3 DNA: TGTGCCAGCAGCCACGGACAGGGACACCTCTACGAGCAGTACTTC; CDR3 protein: CASSHGQGHLYEQYF
D gene: NA; V gene: TRBV7-9; J gene: TRBJ1-2; clone size: NA; CDR3 DNA: TGTGCCAGCGCCGAGGGAAACTATGGCTACACCTTC; CDR3 protein: CASAEGNYGYTF
D gene: TRBD1; V gene: TRBV28; J gene: TRBJ2-7; clone size: NA; CDR3 DNA: TGTGCCAGCAGTTTTGGGGGGACAGGTTCCTACGAGCAGTACTTC; CDR3 protein: CASSFGGTGSYEQYF
D gene: NA; V gene: TRBV6-5; J gene: TRBJ1-2; clone size: NA; CDR3 DNA: TGTGCCAGCAGTCGGGACGGGTACTATGGCTACACCTTC; CDR3 protein: CASSRDGYYGYTF
D gene: NA; V gene: TRBV6-5; J gene: TRBJ1-3; clone size: few; CDR3 DNA: TGTGCCAGCGCGGTGGGCTCTGGAAACACCATATATTTT; CDR3 protein: CASAVGSGNTIYF
D gene: NA; V gene: TRBV11-2; J gene: TRBJ2-1; clone size: NA; CDR3 DNA: TGTGCCAGCAGCTTCCCCAATGAGCAGTTCTTC; CDR3 protein: CASSFPNEQFF
D gene: NA; V gene: TRBV10-1; J gene: TRBJ2-3; clone size: NA; CDR3 DNA: TGCGCCACCCCCGGGACGGGTAAAACTGATACGCAGTATTTT; CDR3 protein: CATPGTGKTDTQYF
D gene: TRBD1; V gene: TRBV6-1; J gene: TRBJ2-1; clone size: NA; CDR3 DNA: TGTGCCAGCAGTGGGAATAGACAGGGCCCCTACAATGAGCAGTTCTTC; CDR3 protein: CASSGNRQGPYNEQFF
D gene: NA; V gene: TRBV10-1; J gene: TRBJ1-1; clone size: NA; CDR3 DNA: TGCGCCAGCAGCTTCAGGAGAAACACTGAAGCTTTCTTT; CDR3 protein: CASSFRRNTEAFF
D gene: TRBD2; V gene: TRBV10-1; J gene: TRBJ2-2; clone size: NA; CDR3 DNA: TGCGCCAGCAGTGATAGCGGGGGCGCGAACACCGGGGAGCTGTTTTTT; CDR3 protein: CASSDSGGANTGELFF
D gene: TRBD2; V gene: TRBV6-5; J gene: TRBJ2-3; clone size: NA; CDR3 DNA: TGTGCCTGCCGACTAGCGGGGGCTGGCACAGATACGCAGTATTTT; CDR3 protein: CACRLAGAGTDTQYF
D gene: TRBD1; V gene: TRBV6-5; J gene: TRBJ1-1; clone size: NA; CDR3 DNA: TGTGCCAGCAGTTACGACAGGGGCACTGAAGCTTTCTTT; CDR3 protein: CASSYDRGTEAFF
D gene: NA; V gene: TRBV7-8; J gene: TRBJ2-4; clone size: NA; CDR3 DNA: TGTGCCGTTGGTTTAGCCAAAAACATTCAGTACTTC; CDR3 protein: CAVGLAKNIQYF
D gene: NA; V gene: TRBV30; J gene: TRBJ2-1; clone size: NA; CDR3 DNA: TGTGCCTGGGGGGTGCAGGGCACCTACAATGAGCAGTTCTTC; CDR3 protein: CAWGVQGTYNEQFF
D gene: NA; V gene: TRBV10-3; J gene: TRBJ1-6; clone size: NA; CDR3 DNA: TGTGCCATCAGTGAGGGGGGCGCCGGTAATTCACCCCTCCACTTT; CDR3 protein: CAISEGGAGNSPLHF
D gene: NA; V gene: TRBV10-3; J gene: TRBJ1-6; clone size: NA; CDR3 DNA: TGTGCCACTGTTGAAGGGAGCTCCTATAATTCACCCCTCCACTTT; CDR3 protein: CATVEGSSYNSPLHF
D gene: NA; V gene: TRBV7-2; J gene: TRBJ1-6; clone size: NA; CDR3 DNA: TGTGCCAGCAGCTTAGCGCTAATATATAATTCACCCCTCCACTTT; CDR3 protein: CASSLALIYNSPLHF
D gene: NA; V gene: TRBV6-5; J gene: TRBJ1-1; clone size: NA; CDR3 DNA: TGTGCCAGCAGTTACTCGATAGGGGGGAACACTGAAGCTTTCTTT; CDR3 protein: CASSYSIGGNTEAFF
D gene: NA; V gene: TRBV28; J gene: TRBJ1-1; clone size: NA; CDR3 DNA: TGTGCCAGCAGCGGGGCCCTGAGCACTGAAGCTTTCTTT; CDR3 protein: CASSGALSTEAFF
D gene: NA; V gene: TRBV5-1; J gene: TRBJ1-3; clone size: NA; CDR3 DNA: TGCGCCAGCAGCCCGAGGCCGGCAGGGGACTCTGGAAACACCATATATTTT; CDR3 protein: CASSPRPAGDSGNTIYF
D gene: NA; V gene: TRBV15; J gene: TRBJ2-7; clone size: once; CDR3 DNA: TGTGCCACATCGTCCGAGCGGAGCTCCTACGAGCAGTACTTC; CDR3 protein: CATSSERSSYEQYF
D gene: NA; V gene: TRBV6-5; J gene: TRBJ2-3; clone size: NA; CDR3 DNA: TGTGCCAGCAGTTACGGCCAGCCCACAGATACGCAGTATTTT; CDR3 protein: CASSYGQPTDTQYF
D gene: TRBD1; V gene: TRBV2; J gene: TRBJ2-2; clone size: NA; CDR3 DNA: TGTGCCAGCAGTGCCGGGACAGGGGGATACACCGGGGAGCTGTTTTTT; CDR3 protein: CASSAGTGGYTGELFF
D gene: NA; V gene: TRBV27; J gene: TRBJ2-3; clone size: NA; CDR3 DNA: TGTGCCAGCAGTTTGACCGGGACCACAGATACGCAGTATTTT; CDR3 protein: CASSLTGTTDTQYF
D gene: TRBD2; V gene: TRBV5-1; J gene: TRBJ2-7; clone size: NA; CDR3 DNA: TGCGCCAGCAGCTTGGAAGGTGGCGGGAGCAACGAGCAGTACTTC; CDR3 protein: CASSLEGGGSNEQYF
D gene: NA; V gene: TRBV10-3; J gene: TRBJ1-4; clone size: NA; CDR3 DNA: TGTGCCATCAGCCCCGGGAACAAGAATGAAAAACTGTTTTTT; CDR3 protein: CAISPGNKNEKLFF
D gene: NA; V gene: TRBV27; J gene: TRBJ1-2; clone size: NA; CDR3 DNA: TGTGCCAGCAGTTTATCCGCCCGGGGAGACTATGGCTACACCTTC; CDR3 protein: CASSLSARGDYGYTF
D gene: NA; V gene: TRBV19; J gene: TRBJ2-2; clone size: NA; CDR3 DNA: TGTGCCAGTAGAACATCTGGACAGAGGAACACCGGGGAGCTGTTTTTT; CDR3 protein: CASRTSGQRNTGELFF
D gene: NA; V gene: TRBV4-1; J gene: TRBJ2-5; clone size: NA; CDR3 DNA: TGCGCCAGCAGCCAAGATTGGGCCCAAGAGACCCAGTACTTC; CDR3 protein: CASSQDWAQETQYF
D gene: NA; V gene: TRBV7-2; J gene: TRBJ2-3; clone size: NA; CDR3 DNA: TGTGCCAGCAGCCCCCCTCAGCGAGGGGGCACAGATACGCAGTATTTT; CDR3 protein: CASSPPQRGGTDTQYF
D gene: NA; V gene: TRBV7-2; J gene: TRBJ1-2; clone size: NA; CDR3 DNA: TGTGCCAGCAGCTTTGGTCTACAGGTCAACTATGGCTACACCTTC; CDR3 protein: CASSFGLQVNYGYTF
D gene: NA; V gene: TRBV27; J gene: TRBJ2-3; clone size: NA; CDR3 DNA: TGTGCCAGCAGTTTTTACCGGAAAAGCACAGATACGCAGTATTTT; CDR3 protein: CASSFYRKSTDTQYF
D gene: NA; V gene: TRBV14; J gene: TRBJ1-6; clone size: NA; CDR3 DNA: TGTGCCAGCAGCCAAGTCCGTCCGGGGAAGACGTCACCCCTCCACTTT; CDR3 protein: CASSQVRPGKTSPLHF
D gene: NA; V gene: TRBV11-2; J gene: TRBJ2-7; clone size: NA; CDR3 DNA: TGTGCCAGCAGAGGATATGATAGGGACGAGCAGTACTTC; CDR3 protein: CASRGYDRDEQYF
D gene: NA; V gene: TRBV7-8; J gene: TRBJ2-7; clone size: NA; CDR3 DNA: TGTGCCAGCAGCCCCCGATTATACTACGAGCAGTACTTC; CDR3 protein: CASSPRLYYEQYF
D gene: NA; V gene: TRBV27; J gene: TRBJ2-1; clone size: NA; CDR3 DNA: TGTGCCAGCCAGAATGAGCAGTTCTTC; CDR3 protein: CASQNEQFF
D gene: TRBD1; V gene: TRBV5-5; J gene: TRBJ2-7; clone size: NA; CDR3 DNA: TGTGCCAGCAGCTGGGGACAGGGAGACGTTAGGTACGAGCAGTACTTC; CDR3 protein: CASSWGQGDVRYEQYF
D gene: TRBD1; V gene: TRBV27; J gene: TRBJ1-2; clone size: NA; CDR3 DNA: TGTGCCAGCAGTCCCACTTACCCCGGACAGGGCGTCTATGGCTACACCTTC; CDR3 protein: CASSPTYPGQGVYGYTF
D gene: NA; V gene: TRBV10-3; J gene: TRBJ2-3; clone size: NA; CDR3 DNA: TGTGCCATCAGTGGACCCACAGAGACGCAGTATTTT; CDR3 protein: CAISGPTETQYF
D gene: NA; V gene: TRBV7-3; J gene: TRBJ2-6; clone size: NA; CDR3 DNA: TGTGCCAGCAGCCTCCGCGGCCCCACTGGGGCCAACGTCCTGACTTTC; CDR3 protein: CASSLRGPTGANVLTF
D gene: TRBD1; V gene: TRBV11-3; J gene: TRBJ1-6; clone size: NA; CDR3 DNA: TGTGCCAGCAGCTCCCGACCCGGGACAGGGGGATGCAGTTCACCCCTCCACTTT; CDR3 protein: CASSSRPGTGGCSSPLHF
D gene: NA; V gene: TRBV4-3; J gene: TRBJ1-2; clone size: NA; CDR3 DNA: TGCGCCAGCAGCCAATATTCAGGCAAAAATATTGGAGCTAACTATGGCTACACCTTC; CDR3 protein: CASSQYSGKNIGANYGYTF
D gene: NA; V gene: TRBV12-5; J gene: TRBJ2-7; clone size: few; CDR3 DNA: TGTGCTAGTGCCCCCCCCCTGGGACTGTTCTACGAGCAGTACTTC; CDR3 protein: CASAPPLGLFYEQYF
D gene: TRBD2; V gene: TRBV7-3; J gene: TRBJ2-5; clone size: NA; CDR3 DNA: TGTGCCAGCAGCTTGCTAGCGGGGGCCCAAGAGACCCAGTACTTC; CDR3 protein: CASSLLAGAQETQYF